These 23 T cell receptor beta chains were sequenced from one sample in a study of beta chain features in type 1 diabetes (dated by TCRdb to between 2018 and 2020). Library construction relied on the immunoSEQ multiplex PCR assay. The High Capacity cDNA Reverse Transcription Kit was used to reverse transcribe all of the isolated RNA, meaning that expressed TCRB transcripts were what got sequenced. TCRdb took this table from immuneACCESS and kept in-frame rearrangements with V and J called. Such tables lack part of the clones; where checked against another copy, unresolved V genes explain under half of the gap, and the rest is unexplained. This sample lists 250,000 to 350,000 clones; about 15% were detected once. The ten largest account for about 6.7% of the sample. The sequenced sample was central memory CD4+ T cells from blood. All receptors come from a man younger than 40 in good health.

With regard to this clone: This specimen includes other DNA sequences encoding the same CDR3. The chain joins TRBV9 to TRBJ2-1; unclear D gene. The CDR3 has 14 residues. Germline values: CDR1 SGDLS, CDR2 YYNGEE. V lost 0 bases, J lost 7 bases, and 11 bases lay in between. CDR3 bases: TGTGCCAGCAGCGTAGAGTCGGTAAGGAATGAGCAGTTCTTC. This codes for CASSVESVRNEQFF.

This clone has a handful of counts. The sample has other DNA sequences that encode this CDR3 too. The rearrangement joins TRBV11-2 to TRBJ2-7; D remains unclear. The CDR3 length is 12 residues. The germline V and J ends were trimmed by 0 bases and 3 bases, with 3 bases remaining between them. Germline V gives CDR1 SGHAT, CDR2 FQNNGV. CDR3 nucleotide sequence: TGTGCCAGCAGCTTAGACCGCTACGAGCAGTACTTC. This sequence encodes CASSLDRYEQYF.

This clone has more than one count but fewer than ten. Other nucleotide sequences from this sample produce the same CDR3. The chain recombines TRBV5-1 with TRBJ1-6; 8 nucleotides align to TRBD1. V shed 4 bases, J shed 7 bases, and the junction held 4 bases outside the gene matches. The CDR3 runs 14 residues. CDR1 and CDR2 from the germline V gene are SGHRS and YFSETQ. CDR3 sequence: CASSPGTGNSPLHF. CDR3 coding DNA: TGCGCCAGCAGCCCTGGGACAGGAAATTCACCCCTCCACTTT.

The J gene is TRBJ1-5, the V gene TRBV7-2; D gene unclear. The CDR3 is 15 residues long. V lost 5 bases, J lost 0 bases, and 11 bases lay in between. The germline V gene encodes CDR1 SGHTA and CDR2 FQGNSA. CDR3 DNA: TGTGCCAGCAGCCAAGTGCGGAATAGCAATCAGCCCCAGCATTTT. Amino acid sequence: CASSQVRNSNQPQHF.

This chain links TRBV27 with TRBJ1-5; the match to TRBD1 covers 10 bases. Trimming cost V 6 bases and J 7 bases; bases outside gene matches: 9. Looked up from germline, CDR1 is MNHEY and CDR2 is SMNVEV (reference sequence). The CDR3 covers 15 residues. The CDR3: CASRPTGGLSQPQHF. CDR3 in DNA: TGTGCCAGCAGACCGACAGGGGGCCTCAGCCAGCCCCAGCATTTT.

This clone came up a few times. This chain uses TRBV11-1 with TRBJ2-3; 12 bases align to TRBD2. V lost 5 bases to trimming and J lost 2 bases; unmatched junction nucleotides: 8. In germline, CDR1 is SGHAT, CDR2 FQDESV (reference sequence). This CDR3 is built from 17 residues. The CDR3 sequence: CASSLRGLAGPTDTQYF. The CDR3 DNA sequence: TGTGCCAGCAGCCTGCGAGGACTAGCGGGGCCCACAGATACGCAGTATTTT.

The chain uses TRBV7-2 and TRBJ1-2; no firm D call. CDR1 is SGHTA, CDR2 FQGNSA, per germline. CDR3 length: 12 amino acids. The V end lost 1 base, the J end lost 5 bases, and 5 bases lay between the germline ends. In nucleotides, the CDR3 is TGTGCCAGCAGCTTAGGTAGATATGGCTACACCTTC. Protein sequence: CASSLGRYGYTF. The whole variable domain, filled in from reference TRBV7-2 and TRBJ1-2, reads GAGVSQSPSNKVTEKGKDVELRCDPISGHTALYWYRQSLGQGLEFLIYFQGNSAPDKSGLPSDRFSAERTGGSVSTLTIQRTQQEDSAVYLCASSLGRYGYTFGSGTRLTVV.

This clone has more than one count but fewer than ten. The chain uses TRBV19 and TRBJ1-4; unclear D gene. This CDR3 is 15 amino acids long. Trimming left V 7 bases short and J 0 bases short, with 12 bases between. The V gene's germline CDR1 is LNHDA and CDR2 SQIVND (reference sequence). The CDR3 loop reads CASTQDPSTNEKLFF. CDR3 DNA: TGTGCCAGTACCCAGGATCCTTCAACTAATGAAAAACTGTTTTTT.

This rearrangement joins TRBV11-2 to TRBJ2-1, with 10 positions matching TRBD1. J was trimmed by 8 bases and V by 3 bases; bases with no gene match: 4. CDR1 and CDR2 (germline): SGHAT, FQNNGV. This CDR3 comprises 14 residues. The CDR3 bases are TGTGCCAGCAGCTTTGGGACAGGGGCGGATGAGCAGTTCTTC. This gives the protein CASSFGTGADEQFF.

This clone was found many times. The CDR3 coding sequence is TGTGCCAGCAGTGAAGCGGGACTAGGCTACAATGAGCAGTTCTTC. Translated, it gives CASSEAGLGYNEQFF. The gene calls are TRBV6-1 and TRBJ2-1; 8 nucleotides align to TRBD2. V shed 0 bases and J 3 bases; nucleotides not matched to a gene: 1. This CDR3 comprises 15 residues. Germline V gene data show CDR1 as MNHNS and CDR2 as SASEGT.

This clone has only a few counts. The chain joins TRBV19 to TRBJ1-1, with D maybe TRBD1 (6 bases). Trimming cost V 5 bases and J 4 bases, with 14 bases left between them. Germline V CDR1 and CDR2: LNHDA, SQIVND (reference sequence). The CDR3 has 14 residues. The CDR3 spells CASSRLPGVTEAFF. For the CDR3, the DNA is TGTGCCAGTAGTCGACTCCCAGGGGTCACTGAAGCTTTCTTT.

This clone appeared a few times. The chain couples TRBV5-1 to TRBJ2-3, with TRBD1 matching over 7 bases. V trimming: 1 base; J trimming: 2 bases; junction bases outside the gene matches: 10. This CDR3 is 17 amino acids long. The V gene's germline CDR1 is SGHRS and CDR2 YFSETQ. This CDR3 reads CASSLLVGQADTDTQYF. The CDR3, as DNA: TGCGCCAGCAGCTTGCTGGTTGGACAGGCGGACACAGATACGCAGTATTTT.

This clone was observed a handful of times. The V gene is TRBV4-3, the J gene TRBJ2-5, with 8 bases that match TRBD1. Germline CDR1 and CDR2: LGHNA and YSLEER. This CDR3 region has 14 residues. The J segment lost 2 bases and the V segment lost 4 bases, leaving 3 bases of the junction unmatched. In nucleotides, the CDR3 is TGCGCCAGCAGCCGTGGGACAGGACAAGAGACCCAGTACTTC. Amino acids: CASSRGTGQETQYF.

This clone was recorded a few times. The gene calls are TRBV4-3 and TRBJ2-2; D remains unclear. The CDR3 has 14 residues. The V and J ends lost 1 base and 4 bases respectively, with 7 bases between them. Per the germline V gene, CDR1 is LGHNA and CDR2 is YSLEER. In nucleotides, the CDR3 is TGCGCCAGCAGCCAAGTCCGTTTCACCGGGGAGCTGTTTTTT. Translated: CASSQVRFTGELFF.

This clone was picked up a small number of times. CDR3 region: CASIITSSGGRYTQYF. The DNA for the CDR3 is TGTGCCAGCATCATAACCTCTAGCGGGGGGAGGTATACGCAGTATTTT. This chain connects TRBV11-2 to TRBJ2-3; 11 nucleotides line up with TRBD2. From germline, CDR1 is SGHAT and CDR2 FQNNGV. The ends lost 7 bases at V and 7 bases at J; junction bases unmatched: 13. The CDR3 consists of 16 residues.

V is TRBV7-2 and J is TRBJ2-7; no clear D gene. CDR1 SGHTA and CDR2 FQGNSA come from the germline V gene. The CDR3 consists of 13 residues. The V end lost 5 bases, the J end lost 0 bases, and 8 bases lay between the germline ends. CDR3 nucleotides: TGTGCCAGCAGCACCCAGGTCTCCTACGAGCAGTACTTC. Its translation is CASSTQVSYEQYF.

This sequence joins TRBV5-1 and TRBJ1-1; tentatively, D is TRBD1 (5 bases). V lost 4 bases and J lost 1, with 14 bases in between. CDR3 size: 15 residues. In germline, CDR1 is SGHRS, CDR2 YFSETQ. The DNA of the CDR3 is TGCGCCAGCAGCGTAGGGACGTTAAAGAACACTGAAGCTTTCTTT. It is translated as CASSVGTLKNTEAFF.

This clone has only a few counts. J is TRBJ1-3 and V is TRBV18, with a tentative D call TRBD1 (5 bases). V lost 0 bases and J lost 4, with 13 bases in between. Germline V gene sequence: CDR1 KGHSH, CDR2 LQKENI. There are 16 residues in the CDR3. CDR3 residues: CASSPPSAGIGNTIYF. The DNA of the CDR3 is TGTGCCAGCTCACCACCGTCTGCAGGGATAGGAAACACCATATATTTT. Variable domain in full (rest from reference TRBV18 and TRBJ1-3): NAGVMQNPRHLVRRRGQEARLRCSPMKGHSHVYWYRQLPEEGLKFMVYLQKENIIDESGMPKERFSAEFPKEGPSILRIQQVVRGDSAAYFCASSPPSAGIGNTIYFGEGSWLTVV.

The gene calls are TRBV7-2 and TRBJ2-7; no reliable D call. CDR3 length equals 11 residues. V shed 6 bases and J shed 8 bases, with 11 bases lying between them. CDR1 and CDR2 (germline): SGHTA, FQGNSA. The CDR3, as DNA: TGTGCCAGCAGTCCAGAGACAAAGCAGTACTTC. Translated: CASSPETKQYF.

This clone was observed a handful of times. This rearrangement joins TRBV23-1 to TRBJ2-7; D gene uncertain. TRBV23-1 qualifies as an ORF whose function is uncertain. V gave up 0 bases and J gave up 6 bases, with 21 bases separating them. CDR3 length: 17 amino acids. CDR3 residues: CASSQSPRPPFFAEQYV. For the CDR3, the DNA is TGCGCCAGCAGTCAATCCCCTAGGCCCCCTTTTTTCGCCGAGCAGTACGTC.

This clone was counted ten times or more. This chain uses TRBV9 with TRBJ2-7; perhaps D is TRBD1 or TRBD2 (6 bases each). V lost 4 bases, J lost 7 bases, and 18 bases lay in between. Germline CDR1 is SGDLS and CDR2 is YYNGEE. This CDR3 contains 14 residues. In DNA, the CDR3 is TGTGCCAGCAGCCCCAGAATGGGGGGCGGGGAGCAGTACTTC. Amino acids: CASSPRMGGGEQYF.

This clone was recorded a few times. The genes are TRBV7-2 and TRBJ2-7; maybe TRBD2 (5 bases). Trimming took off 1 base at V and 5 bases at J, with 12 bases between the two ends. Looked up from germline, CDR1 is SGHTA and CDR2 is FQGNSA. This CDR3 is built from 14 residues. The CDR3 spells CASSLGPGTHEQYV. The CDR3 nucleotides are TGTGCCAGCAGCTTAGGACCGGGAACTCACGAGCAGTACGTC.

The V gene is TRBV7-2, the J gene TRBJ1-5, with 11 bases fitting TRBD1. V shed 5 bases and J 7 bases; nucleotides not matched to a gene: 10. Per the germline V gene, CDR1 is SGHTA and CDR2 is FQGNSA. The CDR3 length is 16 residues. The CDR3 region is CASSPFGQGARQPQHF. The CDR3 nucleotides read TGTGCCAGCAGCCCATTCGGACAGGGGGCGCGACAGCCCCAGCATTTT.